What follows are 19 T cell receptor beta chains derived from one specimen sequenced in a study of blood T cells in healthy people across ages. Together with a sample-barcoded 5' primer, a J-beta primer mix was included in a second PCR lasting about 6 to 11 cycles. From the 5' RACE reads, TCRdb called clonotypes with MiXCR, one entry per CDR3 protein. The sample carries 750,000 to 950,000 distinct CDR3 sequences, about 48% recorded once. Sequencing was carried out using blood. These receptor sequences come from an older man in good health.

There are a few counts of this clonotype. The genes are TRBV7-9 and TRBJ2-5, with D possibly TRBD2 on 6 matching bases. The V and J ends lost 5 bases and 7 bases respectively, with 20 bases between them. The CDR3 has 15 residues. Per the germline V gene, CDR1 is SEHNR and CDR2 is FQNEAQ (reference sequence). CDR3 in amino acids: CASSTTGSLGVTQYF. CDR3 DNA: TGTGCCAGCAGCACCACCGGGAGCCTGGGGGTGACCCAGTACTTC.

This chain uses TRBV12-3 or TRBV12-4 with TRBJ1-2; 7 bases map to TRBD1. The CDR3 totals 15 residues. The V segment lost 4 bases and the J segment 8 bases; nucleotides outside the gene matches: 13. The CDR3 is CASSYRQGAQRGYTF. The CDR3 bases are TGTGCCAGCAGTTACCGACAGGGAGCTCAACGGGGCTACACCTTC.

This rearrangement joins TRBV10-2 to TRBJ2-4; TRBD2 matches 12 bases. Germline V CDR1 and CDR2: WSHSY, SAAADI. Germline trimming cut 6 bases from V and 7 bases from J; bases unmatched to any gene: 7. The CDR3 is made up of 15 amino acids. The CDR3 DNA follows: TGCGCCAGCAGCGACCCTAGCGGGAGGGGGAACATTCAGTACTTC. Residues: CASSDPSGRGNIQYF.

Only a few counts were recorded for this clonotype. The V call is TRBV7-6, the J call TRBJ2-1, with unresolved D. Trimming shortened V by 0 bases and J by 3 bases, and 6 bases separated the two germline ends. The length of the CDR3 is 14 residues. Germline-derived CDR1 and CDR2 are SGHVS and FNYEAQ. The CDR3 DNA follows: TGTGCCAGCAGCTTAGCGCGGAACTACAATGAGCAGTTCTTC. Encoded protein: CASSLARNYNEQFF.

This clonotype was recorded a few times. The chain combines TRBV3-1 with TRBJ2-7, with D perhaps TRBD2 (7 bases). CDR1 LGHDT and CDR2 YNNKEL come from the germline V gene (reference sequence). The CDR3 totals 15 residues. The V and J ends lost 1 base and 3 bases respectively, with 13 bases between them. The CDR3 DNA is TGTGCCAGCAGCCAAGCGAAGGGGGGGGACTACGAGCAGTACTTC. The encoded protein is CASSQAKGGDYEQYF.

The chain joins TRBV5-6 to TRBJ2-1, with 10 bases matching TRBD1. CDR3 length: 16 residues. CDR1 is SGHDT and CDR2 is YYEEEE in the germline V gene. The V and J ends lost 3 bases and 6 bases, in that order; junction bases with no gene match: 9. The CDR3 spells CASSWWDRGSVNEQFF. The CDR3 DNA sequence: TGTGCCAGCAGCTGGTGGGACAGGGGATCAGTCAATGAGCAGTTCTTC.

This clonotype was seen only a few times. This chain uses TRBV5-1 with TRBJ2-6; TRBD1 aligns across 7 bases. The CDR3 covers 18 residues. V lost 4 bases and J lost 0; bases outside the gene matches: 10. CDR1 SGHRS and CDR2 YFSETQ come from the germline V gene. The chain's CDR3 is CASSEGQLRPSGANVLTF. CDR3 coding DNA: TGCGCCAGCAGCGAGGGACAGCTCAGGCCCTCTGGGGCCAACGTCCTGACTTTC.

This sequence joins TRBV7-2 and TRBJ2-3; TRBD2 agrees at 7 bases. The germline V gene encodes CDR1 SGHTA and CDR2 FQGNSA. The CDR3 length is 14 residues. The V segment lost 4 bases and the J segment 1 base; nucleotides outside the gene matches: 2. The CDR3 sequence is CASSWSGGTDTQYF. DNA of the CDR3: TGTGCCAGCAGCTGGAGCGGGGGCACAGATACGCAGTATTTT.

This clonotype was seen a handful of times. This rearrangement joins TRBV9 to TRBJ2-5; 8 nucleotides align to TRBD2. With 4 bases clipped from V and 2 bases from J, the junction kept 7 bases outside the gene matches. The CDR3 totals 15 residues. From germline, CDR1 is SGDLS and CDR2 YYNGEE. The CDR3 DNA follows: TGTGCCAGCAGCCCAGGGACTAGTCCTCAAGAGACCCAGTACTTC. As protein: CASSPGTSPQETQYF.

This CDR3 is CASSVRLAYNEQYF. The CDR3 DNA follows: TGTGCCAGCAGCGTCCGACTAGCGTACAATGAGCAGTACTTC. This rearrangement joins TRBV13 to TRBJ2-1; TRBD2 aligns across 8 bases. Near its end, the DNA agrees better with TRBJ2-7, so the J call may be wrong. The CDR3 runs 14 residues. Germline values: CDR1 PRHDT, CDR2 FYEKMQ (reference sequence).

The chain employs TRBV10-3 and TRBJ1-2; D is uncertain. In germline, CDR1 is ENHRY, CDR2 SYGVKD. The CDR3 length is 14 residues. V was shortened by 0 bases and J by 5 bases, with 10 bases between the two germline ends. The CDR3 loop is CAISESVGPYGYTF. The CDR3 DNA follows: TGTGCCATCAGTGAGTCGGTGGGCCCGTATGGCTACACCTTC.

The chain couples TRBV29-1 to TRBJ2-1, with a weak D call TRBD1 (7 bases). CDR1 is SQVTM and CDR2 is ANQGSEA in the germline V gene. V lost 6 bases to trimming and J lost 8 bases, with 20 bases between them. The CDR3 runs to 14 residues. This chain's CDR3 is CSVNRGGGGYEQFF. The CDR3 DNA reads TGCAGCGTCAATCGTGGAGGGGGCGGGTATGAGCAGTTCTTC.

This clonotype was detected a few times. V usage is TRBV6-6 and J usage is TRBJ2-5; TRBD1 agrees at 7 bases. With 6 bases clipped from V and 5 bases from J, the junction kept 18 bases outside the gene matches. The CDR3 contains 17 residues. Germline CDR1 is MNHNY and CDR2 is SVGAGI (reference sequence). The CDR3 region has the DNA TGTGCCAGCAGAAGACAGGGATTTGGCCTTTTGGGGGAGACCCAGTACTTC. Protein sequence: CASRRQGFGLLGETQYF.

The chain uses TRBV14 and TRBJ2-7; 9 nucleotides align to TRBD2. V lost 4 bases, J lost 3 bases, and 7 bases stayed unmatched. The V gene's germline CDR1 is SGHDN and CDR2 FVKESK. The CDR3 is made up of 15 amino acids. The DNA of the CDR3 is TGTGCCAGCAGCCTTCTGGAAGCGGGGGGCTACGAGCAGTACTTC. Translating it yields CASSLLEAGGYEQYF.

This sequence joins TRBV5-1 and TRBJ2-4, with D hard to call. The DNA end is a closer match to TRBJ2-7, so the J assignment may be wrong. The germline CDR1 and CDR2 sequences are SGHRS and YFSETQ. This CDR3 spans 14 amino acids. CDR3 nucleotide sequence: TGCGCCAGCAGCTTGAAAGGGTCCCCCTACGAGCAGTACTTC. It translates to CASSLKGSPYEQYF.

The chain uses TRBV20-1 and TRBJ2-1; 9 bases match TRBD2. V shed 3 bases, J shed 2 bases, and the junction held 8 bases outside the gene matches. This CDR3 has 16 amino acids. The germline CDR1 and CDR2 sequences are DFQATT and SNEGSKA (reference sequence). This CDR3 is CSARALGLAAYNEQFF. CDR3 sequence (DNA): TGCAGTGCTAGGGCCTTGGGACTAGCAGCCTACAATGAGCAGTTCTTC.

This clonotype appeared a few times. This chain uses TRBV7-9 with TRBJ2-4; the D is unclear. The J call may be wrong; the DNA end is better matched by TRBJ2-7. This CDR3 has 13 residues. CDR1 and CDR2 from the germline V gene are SEHNR and FQNEAQ (reference sequence). CDR3 bases: TGTGCCAGCAGCCTCACTGGGGTCTCCGAGCAGTACTTC. This translates into CASSLTGVSEQYF.

J is TRBJ2-1 and V is TRBV29-1, with 10 bases that match TRBD2. The CDR3 runs to 15 residues. V gave up 3 bases and J gave up 10 bases; unmatched junction bases: 12. Germline V gene sequence: CDR1 SQVTM, CDR2 ANQGSEA. CDR3 residues: CSVEPPTSGDGEQFF. CDR3 nucleotides: TGCAGCGTTGAGCCCCCAACTAGCGGGGACGGGGAGCAGTTCTTC.

This rearrangement joins TRBV24-1 to TRBJ2-1, with a possible D match to TRBD2 (6 bases). Germline lookup yields CDR1 KGHDR and CDR2 SFDVKD. The CDR3 is 13 amino acids. V was shortened by 12 bases and J by 1 base, with 12 bases between the two germline ends. This CDR3 reads CAAGGVSYNEQFF. The CDR3, as DNA: TGTGCCGCCGGCGGGGTATCCTACAATGAGCAGTTCTTC.